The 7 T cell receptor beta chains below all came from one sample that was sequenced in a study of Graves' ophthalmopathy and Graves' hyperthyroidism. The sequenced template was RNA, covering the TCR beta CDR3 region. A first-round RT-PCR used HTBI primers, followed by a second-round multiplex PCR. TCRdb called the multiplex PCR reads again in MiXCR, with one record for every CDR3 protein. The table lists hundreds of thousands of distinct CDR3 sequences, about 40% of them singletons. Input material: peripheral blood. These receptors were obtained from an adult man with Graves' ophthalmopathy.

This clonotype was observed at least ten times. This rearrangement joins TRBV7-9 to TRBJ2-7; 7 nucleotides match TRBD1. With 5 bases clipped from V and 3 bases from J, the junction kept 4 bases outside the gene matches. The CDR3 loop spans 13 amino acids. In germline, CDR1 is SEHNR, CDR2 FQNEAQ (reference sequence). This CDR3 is CASSLGQVYEQYF. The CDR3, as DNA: TGTGCCAGCAGCCTAGGACAGGTCTACGAGCAGTACTTC.

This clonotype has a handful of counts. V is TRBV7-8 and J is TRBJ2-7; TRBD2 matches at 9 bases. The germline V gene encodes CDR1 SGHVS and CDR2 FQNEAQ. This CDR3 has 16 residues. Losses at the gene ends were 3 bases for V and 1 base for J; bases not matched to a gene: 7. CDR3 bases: TGTGCCAGCAGCTTCTATAGCGGGAGATCGTCCTACGAGCAGTACTTC. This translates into CASSFYSGRSSYEQYF.

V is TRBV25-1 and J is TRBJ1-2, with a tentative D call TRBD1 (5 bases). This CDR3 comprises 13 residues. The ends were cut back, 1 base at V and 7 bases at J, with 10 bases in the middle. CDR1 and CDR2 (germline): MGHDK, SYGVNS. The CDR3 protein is CASSESRGFGYTF. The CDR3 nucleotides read TGTGCCAGCAGTGAATCGAGGGGCTTTGGCTACACCTTC.

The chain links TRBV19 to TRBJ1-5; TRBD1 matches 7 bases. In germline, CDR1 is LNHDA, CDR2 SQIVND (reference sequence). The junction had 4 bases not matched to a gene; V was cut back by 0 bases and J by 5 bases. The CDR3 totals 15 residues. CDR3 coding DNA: TGTGCCAGTAGTATAGAAGACAGGGATCATCAGCCCCAGCATTTT. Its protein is CASSIEDRDHQPQHF.

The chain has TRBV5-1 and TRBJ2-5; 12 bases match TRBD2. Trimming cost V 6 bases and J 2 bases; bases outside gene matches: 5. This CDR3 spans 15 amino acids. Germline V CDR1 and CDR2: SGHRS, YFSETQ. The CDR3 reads CASTDGTSGQETQYF. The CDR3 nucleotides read TGCGCCAGCACCGACGGGACTAGCGGGCAAGAGACCCAGTACTTC.

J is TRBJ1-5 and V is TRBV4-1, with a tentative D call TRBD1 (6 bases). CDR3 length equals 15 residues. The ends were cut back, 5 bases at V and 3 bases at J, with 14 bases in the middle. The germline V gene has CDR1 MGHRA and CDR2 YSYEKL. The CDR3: CASSSATGINQPQHF. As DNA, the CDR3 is TGCGCCAGCAGCTCCGCTACAGGGATCAATCAGCCCCAGCATTTT.

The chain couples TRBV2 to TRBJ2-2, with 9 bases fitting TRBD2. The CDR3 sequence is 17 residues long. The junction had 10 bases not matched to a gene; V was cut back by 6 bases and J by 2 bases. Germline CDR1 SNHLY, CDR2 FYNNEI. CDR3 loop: CASSPLAGGINTGELFF. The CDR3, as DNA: TGTGCCAGCAGCCCCTTGGCGGGAGGGATAAACACCGGGGAGCTGTTTTTT.